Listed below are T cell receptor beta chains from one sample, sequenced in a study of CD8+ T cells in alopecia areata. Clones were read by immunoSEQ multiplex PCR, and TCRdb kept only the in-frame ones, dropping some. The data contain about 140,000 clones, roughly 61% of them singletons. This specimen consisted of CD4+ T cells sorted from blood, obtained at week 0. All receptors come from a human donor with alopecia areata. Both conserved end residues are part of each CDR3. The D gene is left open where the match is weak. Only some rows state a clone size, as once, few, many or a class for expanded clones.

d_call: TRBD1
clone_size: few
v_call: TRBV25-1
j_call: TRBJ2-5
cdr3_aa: CASSADRGIQETQYF
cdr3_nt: TGTGCCAGCAGCGCCGACAGGGGCATTCAAGAGACCCAGTACTTC

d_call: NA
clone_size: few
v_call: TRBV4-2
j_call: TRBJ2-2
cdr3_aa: CASSQDGTTYTGELFF
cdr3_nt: TGTGCCAGCAGCCAAGATGGAACTACGTACACCGGGGAGCTGTTTTTT

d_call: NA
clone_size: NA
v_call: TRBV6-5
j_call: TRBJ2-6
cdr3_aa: CASTGRNSGANVLTF
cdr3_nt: TGTGCCAGCACAGGAAGGAACTCTGGGGCCAACGTCCTGACTTTC

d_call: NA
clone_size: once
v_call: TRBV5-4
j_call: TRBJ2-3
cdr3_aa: CASSLVLGSTDTQYF
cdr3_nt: TGTGCCAGCAGTCTGGTGTTGGGGAGCACAGATACGCAGTATTTT

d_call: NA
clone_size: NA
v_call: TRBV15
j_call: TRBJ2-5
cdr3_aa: CATSSAYETQYF
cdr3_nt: TGTGCCACCAGCAGCGCCTACGAGACCCAGTACTTC

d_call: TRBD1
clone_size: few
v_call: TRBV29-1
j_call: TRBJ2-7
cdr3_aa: CSVSDRGEQYF
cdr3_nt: TGCAGCGTTAGTGACAGGGGCGAGCAGTACTTC

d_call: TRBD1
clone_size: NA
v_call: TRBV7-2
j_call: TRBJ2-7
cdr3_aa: CASSLSSGTASYEQYF
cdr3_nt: TGTGCCAGCAGCTTAAGTAGTGGGACAGCTAGCTACGAGCAGTACTTC

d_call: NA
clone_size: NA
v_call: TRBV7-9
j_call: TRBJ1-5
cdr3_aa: CASSRDGGNQPQHF
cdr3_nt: TGTGCCAGCAGCCGCGATGGGGGGAATCAGCCCCAGCATTTT

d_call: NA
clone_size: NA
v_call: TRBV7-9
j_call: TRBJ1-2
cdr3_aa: CASSPYPGSVNYGYTF
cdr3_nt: TGTGCCAGCAGCCCTTACCCGGGGTCAGTAAACTATGGCTACACCTTC

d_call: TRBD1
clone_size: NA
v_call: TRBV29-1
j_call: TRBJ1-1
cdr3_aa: CSVEVQQGYTEAFF
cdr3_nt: TGCAGCGTTGAGGTCCAACAGGGGTACACTGAAGCTTTCTTT

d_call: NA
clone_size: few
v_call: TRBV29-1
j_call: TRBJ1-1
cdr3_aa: CSVGDTEAFF
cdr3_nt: TGCAGCGTTGGAGACACTGAAGCTTTCTTT

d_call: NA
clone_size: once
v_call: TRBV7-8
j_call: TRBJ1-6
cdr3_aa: CASSQRRNSPLHF
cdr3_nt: TGTGCCAGCAGCCAGAGACGCAATTCACCCCTCCACTTT

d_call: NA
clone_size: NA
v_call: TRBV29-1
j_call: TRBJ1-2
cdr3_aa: CSVGGPTSSGYTF
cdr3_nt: TGCAGCGTTGGGGGGCCCACATCTAGTGGCTACACCTTC

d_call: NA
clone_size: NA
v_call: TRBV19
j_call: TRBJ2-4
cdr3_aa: CASSIDRAGVGIQYF
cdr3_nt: TGTGCCAGTAGTATAGATAGGGCAGGGGTAGGGATTCAGTACTTC

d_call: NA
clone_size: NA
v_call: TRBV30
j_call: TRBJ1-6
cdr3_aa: CAWGTGTNNSPLHF
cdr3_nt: TGTGCCTGGGGTACCGGGACAAACAATTCACCCCTCCACTTT

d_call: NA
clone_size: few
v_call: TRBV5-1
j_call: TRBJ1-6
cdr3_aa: CASTSLGDDNSPLHF
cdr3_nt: TGCGCCAGCACCTCGCTAGGGGATGATAATTCACCCCTCCACTTT

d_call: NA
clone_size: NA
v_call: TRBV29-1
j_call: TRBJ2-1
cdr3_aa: CSVDGDSYNEQFF
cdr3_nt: TGCAGCGTTGACGGGGACTCCTACAATGAGCAGTTCTTC

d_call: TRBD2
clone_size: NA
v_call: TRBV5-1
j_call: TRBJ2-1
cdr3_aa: CASSSGTSGGLEQFF
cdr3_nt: TGCGCCAGCAGCTCCGGGACTAGCGGGGGCCTCGAGCAGTTCTTC

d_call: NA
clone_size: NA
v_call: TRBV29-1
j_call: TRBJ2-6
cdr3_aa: CSVKTVSGANVLTF
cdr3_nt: TGCAGCGTTAAGACAGTCTCTGGGGCCAACGTCCTGACTTTC

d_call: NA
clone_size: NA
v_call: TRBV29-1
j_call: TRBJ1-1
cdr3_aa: CSVERRMANTEAFF
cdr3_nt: TGCAGCGTTGAGAGGCGAATGGCGAACACTGAAGCTTTCTTT

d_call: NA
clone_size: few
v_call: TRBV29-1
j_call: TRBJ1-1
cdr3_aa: CSVTRDTEAFF
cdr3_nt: TGCAGCGTTACCAGGGATACTGAAGCTTTCTTT

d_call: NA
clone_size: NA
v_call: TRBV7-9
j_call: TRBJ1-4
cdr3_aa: CASSSTVTNEKLFF
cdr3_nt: TGTGCCAGCAGCTCAACAGTAACTAATGAAAAACTGTTTTTT

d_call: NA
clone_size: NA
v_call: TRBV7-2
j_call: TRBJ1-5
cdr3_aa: CASSFDNQPQHF
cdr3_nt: TGTGCCAGCAGCTTTGATAATCAGCCCCAGCATTTT

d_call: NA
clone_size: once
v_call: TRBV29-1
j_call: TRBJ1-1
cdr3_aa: CSVEPGHGGTEAFF
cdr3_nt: TGCAGCGTTGAGCCGGGACATGGCGGCACTGAAGCTTTCTTT

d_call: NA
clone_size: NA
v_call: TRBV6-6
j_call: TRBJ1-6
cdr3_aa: CASSYSGDSPLHF
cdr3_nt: TGTGCCAGCAGTTACTCGGGGGATTCACCCCTCCACTTT

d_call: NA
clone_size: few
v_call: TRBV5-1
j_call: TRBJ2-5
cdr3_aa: CASSLGGIAQETQYF
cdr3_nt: TGCGCCAGCAGCTTGGGGGGGATAGCCCAAGAGACCCAGTACTTC

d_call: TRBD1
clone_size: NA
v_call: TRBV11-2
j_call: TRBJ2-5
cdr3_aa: CASSFGQGQGAQYF
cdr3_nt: TGTGCCAGCAGCTTTGGACAGGGTCAAGGGGCCCAGTACTTC

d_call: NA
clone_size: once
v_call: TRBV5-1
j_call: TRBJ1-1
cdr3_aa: CASSFGEVNTEAFF
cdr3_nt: TGCGCCAGCAGCTTCGGAGAAGTCAACACTGAAGCTTTCTTT

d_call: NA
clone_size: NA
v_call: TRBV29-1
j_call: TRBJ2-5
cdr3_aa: CSVVGTYQETQYF
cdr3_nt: TGCAGCGTTGTCGGAACCTACCAAGAGACCCAGTACTTC

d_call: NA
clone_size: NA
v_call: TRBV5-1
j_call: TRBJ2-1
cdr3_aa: CASSLADRGLTNEQFF
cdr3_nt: TGCGCCAGCAGCTTGGCCGATAGGGGACTCACCAATGAGCAGTTCTTC

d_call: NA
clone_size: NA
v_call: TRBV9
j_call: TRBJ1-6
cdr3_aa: CASSAYSNSPLHF
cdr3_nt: TGTGCCAGCAGCGCCTACAGTAATTCACCCCTCCACTTT

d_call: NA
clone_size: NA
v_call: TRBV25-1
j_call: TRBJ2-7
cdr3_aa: CASSPTGSRAYEQYF
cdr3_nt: TGTGCCAGCTCCCCGACGGGGTCAAGGGCCTACGAGCAGTACTTC

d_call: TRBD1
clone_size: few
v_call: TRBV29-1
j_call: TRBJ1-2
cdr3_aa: CSAQGADGYTF
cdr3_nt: TGCAGTGCTCAGGGGGCTGATGGCTACACCTTC

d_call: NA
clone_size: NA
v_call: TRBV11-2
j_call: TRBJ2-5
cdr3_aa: CASSPLHRTLGTQYF
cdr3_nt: TGTGCCAGCAGCCCTCTCCATCGTACTCTGGGGACCCAGTACTTC

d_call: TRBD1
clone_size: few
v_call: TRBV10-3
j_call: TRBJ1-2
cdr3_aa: CAISESGQFYGYTF
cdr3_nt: TGTGCCATCAGTGAGTCGGGACAGTTCTATGGCTACACCTTC

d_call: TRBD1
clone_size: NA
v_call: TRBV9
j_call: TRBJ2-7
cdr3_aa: CASSPGQGNVEQYF
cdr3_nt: TGTGCCAGCAGCCCCGGACAGGGGAATGTCGAGCAGTACTTC

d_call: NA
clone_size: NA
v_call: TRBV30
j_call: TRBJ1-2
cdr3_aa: CAWRGFGGGYTF
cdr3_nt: TGTGCCTGGAGGGGATTTGGGGGCGGCTACACCTTC

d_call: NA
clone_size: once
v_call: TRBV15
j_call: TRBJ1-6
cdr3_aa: CATSKGSDSPLHF
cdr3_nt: TGTGCCACCAGCAAAGGATCGGATTCACCCCTCCACTTT

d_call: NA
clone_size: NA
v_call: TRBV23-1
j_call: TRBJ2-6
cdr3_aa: CASSQSVAGDYPSGANVLTF
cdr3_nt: TGCGCCAGCAGTCAATCGGTGGCAGGGGACTACCCCTCTGGGGCCAACGTCCTGACTTTC

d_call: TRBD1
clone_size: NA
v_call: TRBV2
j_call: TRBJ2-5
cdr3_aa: CASSEPRTGQETQYF
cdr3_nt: TGTGCCAGCAGTGAACCCCGGACAGGGCAAGAGACCCAGTACTTC

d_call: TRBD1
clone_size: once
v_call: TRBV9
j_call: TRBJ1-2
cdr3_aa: CASSVRDRALGYTF
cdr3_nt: TGTGCCAGCAGCGTCCGAGACAGGGCTCTAGGCTACACCTTC

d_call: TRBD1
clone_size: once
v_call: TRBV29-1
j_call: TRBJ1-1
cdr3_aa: CSVAIQGARTEAFF
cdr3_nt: TGCAGCGTAGCAATACAGGGGGCAAGGACTGAAGCTTTCTTT

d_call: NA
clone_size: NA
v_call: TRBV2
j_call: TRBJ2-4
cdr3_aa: CASRLTGLYF
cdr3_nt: TGTGCCAGCAGATTGACGGGGCTCTACTTC

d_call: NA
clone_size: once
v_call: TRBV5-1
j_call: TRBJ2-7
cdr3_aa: CASADALAVGSSYEQYF
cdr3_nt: TGCGCCAGCGCCGACGCCTTAGCGGTAGGAAGCTCCTACGAGCAGTACTTC